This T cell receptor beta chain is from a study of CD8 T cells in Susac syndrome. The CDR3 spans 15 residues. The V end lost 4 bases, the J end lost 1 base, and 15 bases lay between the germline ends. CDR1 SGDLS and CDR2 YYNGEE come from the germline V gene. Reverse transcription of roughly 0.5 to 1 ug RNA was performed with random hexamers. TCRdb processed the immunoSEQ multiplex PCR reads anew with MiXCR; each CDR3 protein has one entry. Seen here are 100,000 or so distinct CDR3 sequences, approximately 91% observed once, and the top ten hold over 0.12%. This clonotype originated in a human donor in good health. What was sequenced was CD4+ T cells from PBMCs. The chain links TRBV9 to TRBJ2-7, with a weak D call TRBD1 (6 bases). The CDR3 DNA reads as TGTGCCAGCAGCCCCGAGGGGGACCCTTCCTACGAGCAGTACTTC. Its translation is CASSPEGDPSYEQYF.